Shown below are 9 T cell receptor beta chains from a single sample sequenced in a study of T cell responses to AZD1222 COVID-19 vaccine. Only in-frame clones appear in the TCRdb table, and some are missing; sequencing was by immunoSEQ multiplex PCR. The table includes roughly 100,000 clones, around 90% detected once. The specimen comprised peripheral blood, sampled on day 0 of AZD1222 vaccination. These receptors originate from an adult in good health.

The chain employs TRBV29-1 and TRBJ1-2; no definite D call. The V end lost 0 bases, the J end lost 8 bases, and 10 bases lay between the germline ends. The CDR3 contains 12 residues. Germline V gene lookup returns CDR1 SQVTM and CDR2 ANQGSEA. Here the CDR3 DNA reads TGCAGCGTTGAAGATGGAGGCAGGGGCTACACCTTC. Protein sequence: CSVEDGGRGYTF.

This clone has at least ten counts. The chain carries TRBV4-1 and TRBJ1-2; no reliable D call. The CDR3 consists of 16 residues. V lost 4 bases to trimming and J lost 0 bases, with 15 bases between them. Germline CDR1 and CDR2: MGHRA and YSYEKL. The CDR3 is CASSPSIQAANYGYTF. CDR3 DNA sequence: TGCGCCAGCAGCCCTTCTATTCAGGCGGCTAACTATGGCTACACCTTC.

Only a few counts were recorded for this clone. The V and J genes are TRBV24-1 and TRBJ2-3; D may match TRBD1 or TRBD2 (5 bases each). V dropped 5 bases and J dropped 6 bases, with 20 bases sitting between them. CDR3 length: 16 residues. Germline CDR1 reads KGHDR; CDR2 reads SFDVKD. The CDR3 coding sequence is TGTGCCACCAGTGCTCCGGGAAGGGGATCGTCGGATACGCAGTATTTT. This encodes CATSAPGRGSSDTQYF.

V usage is TRBV5-1 and J usage is TRBJ2-5; 10 bases fit TRBD1. Germline lookup yields CDR1 SGHRS and CDR2 YFSETQ. The CDR3 has 15 residues. The junction had 9 bases not matched to a gene; V was cut back by 5 bases and J by 5 bases. CDR3 region: CASRRGTGDTETQYF. The CDR3, as DNA: TGCGCCAGCAGACGGGGGACAGGGGATACGGAGACCCAGTACTTC.

The rearrangement joins TRBV6-2 or TRBV6-3 to TRBJ1-1; D perhaps matches TRBD1 (5 bases). V lost 2 bases, J lost 10 bases, and 23 bases lay in between. The CDR3 is 16 residues long. CDR1 and CDR2 (germline): MNHEY, SVGEGT. For the CDR3, the DNA is TGTGCCAGCAGTTACGGTCTTCCAGGGTCCGAATGGGGAGCTTTCTTT. It specifies CASSYGLPGSEWGAFF.

The chain links TRBV20-1 to TRBJ1-1; D gene unclear. Germline CDR1 and CDR2: DFQATT and SNEGSKA (reference sequence). The CDR3 runs 14 residues. The germline V and J ends were trimmed by 3 bases and 1 base, with 12 bases remaining between them. The CDR3 here is CSASYGVQNTEAFF. CDR3 sequence (DNA): TGCAGTGCTAGTTACGGGGTACAGAACACTGAAGCTTTCTTT.

J is TRBJ1-1 and V is TRBV2, with 7 bases matching TRBD1. This CDR3 is 13 amino acids long. Germline V CDR1 and CDR2: SNHLY, FYNNEI. V trimming: 8 bases; J trimming: 5 bases; junction bases outside the gene matches: 8. The CDR3 loop is CASRYQDRTEAFF. The CDR3 nucleotides read TGTGCCAGCCGTTACCAGGACAGGACTGAAGCTTTCTTT.

The chain uses TRBV28 and TRBJ1-1; no definite D call. V was trimmed by 6 bases and J by 3 bases, leaving 17 bases between them. This CDR3 region has 15 residues. CDR1 and CDR2 from the germline V gene are MDHEN and SYDVKM. DNA of the CDR3: TGTGCCAGCAGGCCTATGAGGCTAAGGTACACTGAAGCTTTCTTT. Amino acid sequence: CASRPMRLRYTEAFF.

The V and J genes are TRBV7-9 and TRBJ2-5, with 13 bases identical to TRBD2. This CDR3 comprises 15 residues. Germline lookup yields CDR1 SEHNR and CDR2 FQNEAQ (reference sequence). Trimming at V came to 5 bases and at J to 4 bases, leaving 4 bases not matched to a gene. CDR3 DNA sequence: TGTGCCAGCAGCCAGGGACTAGCGGGGCTAGAGACCCAGTACTTC. Translated, it gives CASSQGLAGLETQYF.